This T cell receptor (beta chain) comes out of a study of T-cell reconstitution after alpha-beta-depleted transplantation in children (dated by TCRdb to the mid-2010s). About the full investigation: Using TCR repertoire profiling, the study followed T-cell immune reconstitution in a quantitative way in children after TCRalphabeta/CD19-depleted allogeneic hematopoietic cell transplantation.

The paper as a whole reports these results and caveats: The frequencies of hyperexpanded clones fell over the following months, and after one year, T-cell counts and TCRbeta diversity were mostly attributed to newly produced T cells. The high TCRbeta diversity at day 60 in some patients was ascribed to recipient T cells and intrathymic progenitors that had survived conditioning. The apparently early recovery of alphabetaT-cell counts about two months after transplant reportedly depended on only several hundred rapidly expanded clones that came from non-depleted graft cells.

In this sample, this clonotype turned up a few times. The specificity of this receptor is unknown. The sample holds no much larger clone one base away, and base qualities are not on file. The library came from PCR. Reads for this sample came from an Illumina HiSeq 2500. TCR libraries were prepared with molecular barcoding, using unique molecular identifiers to normalize TCRbeta repertoire quantification. TCRdb took the public reads, trimmed them with fastp at Q25, ran MiXCR for clone calling and kept in-frame beta chains. CDR3 protein duplicates are merged, each entry listing the most common genes and DNA. The sample profile shows some 840,000 distinct CDR3 sequences; under 20% of them were found once. 5% of the sample is held by the ten biggest clonotypes. The CDR3, from cysteine to phenylalanine, totals 17 residues. The read is trimmed to its CDR3 DNA, 51 bases read in frame from base 1. The germline V and J ends show losses of 6 bases and 0 bases respectively, and no gene match explains 12 bases of the junction. CDR1 and CDR2 are read off the germline V gene (reference sequence) as DFQATT and SNEGSKA.

The treatment or condition label here, explained by the study, means: allogeneic hematopoietic cell transplantation with graft depleted of TCRalphabeta T cells and CD19 B cells. The children who served as transplant recipients had been given grafts of TCRalphabeta/CD19-depleted allogeneic hematopoietic cells. The chain is made from TRBV20-1 and TRBJ2-4, and 9 bases in between align with TRBD2. This clonotype originated in a male patient younger than 18 who had a stem cell transplant for acute lymphoblastic leukemia, so the T cells may come from the graft donor. The starting material was PBMCs, mostly from graft donor cells, obtained 360 days after TCRalphabeta/CD19-depleted stem cell transplant. The encoded CDR3 is CSAERASGKLAKNIQYF. DNA sequence: TGCAGTGCCGAGAGGGCTAGCGGGAAGCTAGCCAAAAACATTCAGTACTTC.